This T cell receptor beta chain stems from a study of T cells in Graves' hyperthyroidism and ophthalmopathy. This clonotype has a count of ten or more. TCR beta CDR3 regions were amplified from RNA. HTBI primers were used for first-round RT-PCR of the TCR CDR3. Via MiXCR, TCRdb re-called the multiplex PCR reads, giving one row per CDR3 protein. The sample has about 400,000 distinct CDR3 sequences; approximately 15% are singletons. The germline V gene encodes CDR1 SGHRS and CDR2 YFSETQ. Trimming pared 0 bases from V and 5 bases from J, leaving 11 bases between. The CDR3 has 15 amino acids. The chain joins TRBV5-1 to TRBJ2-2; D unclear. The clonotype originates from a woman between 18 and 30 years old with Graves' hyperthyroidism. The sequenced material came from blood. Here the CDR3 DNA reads TGCGCCAGCAGCTTGGACAGACTGATTACCGGGGAGCTGTTTTTT. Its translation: CASSLDRLITGELFF.